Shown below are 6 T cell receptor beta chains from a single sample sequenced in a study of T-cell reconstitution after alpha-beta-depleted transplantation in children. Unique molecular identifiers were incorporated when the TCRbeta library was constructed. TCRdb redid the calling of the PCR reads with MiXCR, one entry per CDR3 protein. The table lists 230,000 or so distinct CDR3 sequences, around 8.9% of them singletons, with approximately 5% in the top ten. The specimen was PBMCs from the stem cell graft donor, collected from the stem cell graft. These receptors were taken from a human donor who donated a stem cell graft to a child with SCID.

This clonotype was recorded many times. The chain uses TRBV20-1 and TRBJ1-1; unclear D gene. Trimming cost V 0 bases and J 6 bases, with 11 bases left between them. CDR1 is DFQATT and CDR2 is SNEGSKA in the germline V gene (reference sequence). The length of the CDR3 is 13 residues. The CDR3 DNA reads TGCAGTGCTAGAGATCGCTTAATCCCTGAAGCTTTCTTT. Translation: CSARDRLIPEAFF.

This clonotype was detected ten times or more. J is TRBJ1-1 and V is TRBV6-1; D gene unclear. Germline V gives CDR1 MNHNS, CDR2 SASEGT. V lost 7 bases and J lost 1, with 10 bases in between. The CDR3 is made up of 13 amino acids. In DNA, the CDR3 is TGTGCCAGCACCAAGGAAGGGAACACTGAAGCTTTCTTT. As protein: CASTKEGNTEAFF.

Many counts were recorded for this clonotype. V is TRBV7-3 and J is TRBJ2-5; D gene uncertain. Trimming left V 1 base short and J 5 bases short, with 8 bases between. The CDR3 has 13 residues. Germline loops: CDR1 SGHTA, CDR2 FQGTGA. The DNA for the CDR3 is TGTGCCAGCAGCTTAAACGCTTGGGAGACCCAGTACTTC. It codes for CASSLNAWETQYF. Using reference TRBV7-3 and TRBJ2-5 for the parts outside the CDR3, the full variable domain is GAGVSQTPSNKVTEKGKYVELRCDPISGHTALYWYRQSLGQGPEFLIYFQGTGAADDSGLPNDRFFAVRPEGSVSTLKIQRTERGDSAVYLCASSLNAWETQYFGPGTRLLVL.

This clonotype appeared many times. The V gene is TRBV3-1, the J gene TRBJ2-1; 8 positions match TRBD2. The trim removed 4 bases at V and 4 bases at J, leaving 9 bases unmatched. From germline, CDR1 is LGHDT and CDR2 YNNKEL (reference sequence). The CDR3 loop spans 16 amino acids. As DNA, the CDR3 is TGTGCCAGCAGCCTCCCCGGGGGGGGGCCTTACAATGAGCAGTTCTTC. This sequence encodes CASSLPGGGPYNEQFF.

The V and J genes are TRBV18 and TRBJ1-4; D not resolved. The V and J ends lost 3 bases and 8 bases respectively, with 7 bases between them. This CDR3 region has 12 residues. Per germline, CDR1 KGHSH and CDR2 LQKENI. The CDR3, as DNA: TGTGCCAGCTCACCTGGAGGGGAAAAACTGTTTTTT. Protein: CASSPGGEKLFF.

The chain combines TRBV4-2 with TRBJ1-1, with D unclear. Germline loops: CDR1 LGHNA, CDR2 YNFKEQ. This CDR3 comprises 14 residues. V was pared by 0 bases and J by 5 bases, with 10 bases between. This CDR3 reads CASSQDLRNTEAFF. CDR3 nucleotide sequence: TGTGCCAGCAGCCAAGATCTACGGAATACTGAAGCTTTCTTT.